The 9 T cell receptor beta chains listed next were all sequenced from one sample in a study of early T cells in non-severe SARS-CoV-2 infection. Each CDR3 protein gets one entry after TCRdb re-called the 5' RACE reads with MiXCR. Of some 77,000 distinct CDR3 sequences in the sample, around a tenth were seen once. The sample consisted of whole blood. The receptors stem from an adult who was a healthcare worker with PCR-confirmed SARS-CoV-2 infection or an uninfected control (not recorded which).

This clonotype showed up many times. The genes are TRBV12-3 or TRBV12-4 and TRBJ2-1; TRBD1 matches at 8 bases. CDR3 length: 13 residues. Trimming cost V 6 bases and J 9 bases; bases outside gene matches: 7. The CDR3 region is CASSRTGNGEQFF. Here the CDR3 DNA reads TGTGCCAGCAGCCGGACAGGGAATGGTGAGCAGTTCTTC.

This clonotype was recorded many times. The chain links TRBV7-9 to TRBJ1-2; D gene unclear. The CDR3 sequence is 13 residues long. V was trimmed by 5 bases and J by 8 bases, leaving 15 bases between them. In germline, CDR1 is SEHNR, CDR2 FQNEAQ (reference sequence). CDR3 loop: CASSADEAEGYTF. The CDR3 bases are TGTGCCAGCAGCGCGGATGAGGCGGAGGGCTACACCTTC.

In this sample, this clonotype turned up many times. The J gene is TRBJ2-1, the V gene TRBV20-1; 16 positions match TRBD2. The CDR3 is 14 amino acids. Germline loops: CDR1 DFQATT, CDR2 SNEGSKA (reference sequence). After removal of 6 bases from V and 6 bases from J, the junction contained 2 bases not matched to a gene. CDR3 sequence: CSAGTSGRANEQFF. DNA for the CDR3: TGCAGTGCGGGGACTAGCGGGAGGGCCAATGAGCAGTTCTTC.

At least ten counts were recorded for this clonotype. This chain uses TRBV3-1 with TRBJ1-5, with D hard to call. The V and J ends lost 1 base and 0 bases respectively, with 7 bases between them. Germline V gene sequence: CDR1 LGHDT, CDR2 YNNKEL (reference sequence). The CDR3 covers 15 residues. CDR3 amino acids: CASSQGHYSNQPQHF. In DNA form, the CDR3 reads TGTGCCAGCAGCCAAGGGCATTATAGCAATCAGCCCCAGCATTTT.

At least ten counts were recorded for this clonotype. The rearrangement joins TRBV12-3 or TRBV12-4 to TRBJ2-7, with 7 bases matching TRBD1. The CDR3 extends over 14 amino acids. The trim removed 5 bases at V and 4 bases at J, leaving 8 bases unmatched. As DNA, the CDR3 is TGTGCCAGCAGTCTTAAGACAGGGCCATACGAGCAGTACTTC. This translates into CASSLKTGPYEQYF.

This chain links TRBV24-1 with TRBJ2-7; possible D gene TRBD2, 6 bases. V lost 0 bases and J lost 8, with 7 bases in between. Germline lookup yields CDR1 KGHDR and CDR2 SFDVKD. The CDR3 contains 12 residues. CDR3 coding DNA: TGTGCCACCAGTGATTTGCGGGGGAAGCAGTACTTC. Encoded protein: CATSDLRGKQYF.

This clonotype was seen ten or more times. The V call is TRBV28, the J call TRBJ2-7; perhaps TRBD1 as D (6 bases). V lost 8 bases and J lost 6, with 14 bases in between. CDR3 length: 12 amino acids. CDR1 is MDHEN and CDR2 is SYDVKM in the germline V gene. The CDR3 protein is CASDRTSGEQYF. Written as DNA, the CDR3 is TGTGCCAGCGACAGGACGTCGGGCGAGCAGTACTTC.

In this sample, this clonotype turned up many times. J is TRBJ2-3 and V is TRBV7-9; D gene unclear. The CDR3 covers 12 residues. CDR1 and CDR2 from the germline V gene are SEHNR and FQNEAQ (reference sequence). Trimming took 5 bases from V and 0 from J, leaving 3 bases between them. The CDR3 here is CASSQSTDTQYF. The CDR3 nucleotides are TGTGCCAGCAGCCAGAGCACAGATACGCAGTATTTT.

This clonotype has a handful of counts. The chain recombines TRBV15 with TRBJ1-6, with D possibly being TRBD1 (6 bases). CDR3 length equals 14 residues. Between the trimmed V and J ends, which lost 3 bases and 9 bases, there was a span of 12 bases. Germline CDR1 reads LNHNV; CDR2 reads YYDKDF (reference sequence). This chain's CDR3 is CATSSSRGGSPLHF. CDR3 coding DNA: TGTGCCACCAGCAGCTCCAGGGGCGGTTCACCCCTCCACTTT. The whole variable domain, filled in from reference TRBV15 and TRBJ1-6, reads DAMVIQNPRYQVTQFGKPVTLSCSQTLNHNVMYWYQQKSSQAPKLLFHYYDKDFNNEADTPDNFQSRRPNTSFCFLDIRSPGLGDTAMYLCATSSSRGGSPLHFGNGTRLTVT.